Listed here is a single T cell receptor (beta chain). This record belongs to a study of blood T cell repertoires in COVID-19. For the study at large: PBMCs, B-cell-depleted T cells, or T cells provided the cDNA or gDNA that made up the material.

Sequenced by immunoSEQ multiplex PCR; TCRdb stores in-frame clones only, minus some. This table has approximately 210,000 clones, around 81% appearing once. The CDR3 has 17 amino acids. CDR1 is MDHEN and CDR2 is SYDVKM in the germline V gene. J gave up 5 bases and V 3 bases, and 12 bases lay outside the gene matches. This study enrolled people aged roughly 18 to 90 from around 25 US geographic areas. Participants had their cohort set by participant-reported clinical history. This sequence originates from a woman in her forties or fifties with acute COVID-19. The chain employs TRBV28 and TRBJ2-2, with 7 nucleotides matching TRBD1. Sequenced: PBMCs or T cells enriched from blood (not recorded which). CDR3 DNA: TGTGCCAGCAGTTTTCTCCCTTCGACAGGGAGAACCGGGGAGCTGTTTTTT. It translates to CASSFLPSTGRTGELFF.